These 14 T cell receptor beta chains originate from one sample sequenced in a study of cytomegalovirus exposure and HLA in healthy donors. Primers included in the PCR were 60 Vbeta and 13 Jbeta primers. Clones were read by immunoSEQ multiplex PCR, and TCRdb kept only the in-frame ones, dropping some. The sample lists approximately 92,000 clones, 80% to 85% occurring once. The source material was PBMCs. These receptors were collected from a woman aged 70 to 79 in good health and CMV-seropositive.

The rearrangement uses TRBV27 and TRBJ1-5; a possible D gene is TRBD1 (6 bases). The CDR3 spans 17 residues. V was pared by 2 bases and J by 2 bases, with 16 bases between. In germline, CDR1 is MNHEY, CDR2 SMNVEV (reference sequence). CDR3 loop: CASSLGWGRTGNQPQHF. The CDR3 coding sequence is TGTGCCAGCAGTTTAGGATGGGGGCGCACGGGCAATCAGCCCCAGCATTTT.

As DNA, the CDR3 is TGTGCCAGCAGTCCACAGAGTAAAAGGGGCACCGGGGAGCTGTTTTTT. Protein sequence: CASSPQSKRGTGELFF. The gene calls are TRBV2 and TRBJ2-2; the D gene is possibly TRBD1 (5 bases). The V gene lost 5 bases and the J gene lost 4 bases, with 17 bases spanning the gap. The CDR3 contains 16 residues. Germline-derived CDR1 and CDR2 are SNHLY and FYNNEI.

The genes are TRBV18 and TRBJ2-3; D might be TRBD2 (5 bases). The CDR3 length is 16 residues. With 3 bases removed from V and 0 bases from J, the gap between germline ends came to 13 bases. Germline CDR1 is KGHSH and CDR2 is LQKENI. CDR3 sequence reads: CASSPRSGGSTDTQYF. CDR3 nucleotides: TGTGCCAGCTCACCTAGAAGCGGAGGTAGCACAGATACGCAGTATTTT.

In its sample, this clone was seen a few times. The rearrangement links TRBV19 to TRBJ1-1, with D possibly TRBD1 on 5 matching bases. The CDR3 runs 17 residues. Germline values: CDR1 LNHDA, CDR2 SQIVND (reference sequence). V lost 7 bases and J lost 5, with 26 bases in between. Here the CDR3 reads CASTAGWGRYLGTEAFF. In DNA, the CDR3 is TGTGCCAGTACCGCGGGGTGGGGGAGGTACCTCGGGACTGAAGCTTTCTTT. Variable domain in full (rest from reference TRBV19 and TRBJ1-1): DGGITQSPKYLFRKEGQNVTLSCEQNLNHDAMYWYRQDPGQGLRLIYYSQIVNDFQKGDIAEGYSVSREKKESFPLTVTSAQKNPTAFYLCASTAGWGRYLGTEAFFGQGTRLTVV.

There are a few counts of this clone. V and J are TRBV19 and TRBJ1-2; D is unclear. The CDR3 runs to 13 residues. The germline gives CDR1 LNHDA, CDR2 SQIVND (reference sequence). Trimming took 6 bases from V and 2 from J, leaving 10 bases between them. CDR3 in amino acids: CASSSAANYGYTF. The CDR3 nucleotides are TGTGCCAGTAGCAGCGCAGCCAACTATGGCTACACCTTC.

The rearrangement joins TRBV5-4 to TRBJ2-7, with 8 positions matching TRBD2. CDR1 and CDR2 from the germline V gene are SGHNT and YYREEE (reference sequence). Trimming at V came to 4 bases and at J to 0 bases, leaving 6 bases not matched to a gene. The CDR3 extends over 15 amino acids. CDR3 sequence: CASSPGGPASYEQYF. CDR3 nucleotide sequence: TGTGCCAGCAGCCCGGGGGGGCCGGCCTCCTACGAGCAGTACTTC.

This clone was counted a few times. This chain uses TRBV6-1 with TRBJ2-4; 9 bases fit TRBD1. V was pared by 6 bases and J by 4 bases, with 7 bases of the junction left unmatched. The germline V gene encodes CDR1 MNHNS and CDR2 SASEGT. The CDR3 is 15 residues long. The CDR3 loop reads CASSSAGTGKNIQYF. In DNA, the CDR3 is TGTGCCAGCAGCTCGGCGGGGACAGGGAAAAACATTCAGTACTTC.

V usage is TRBV6-1 and J usage is TRBJ2-4; unclear D gene. V lost 2 bases to trimming and J lost 0 bases, with 5 bases between them. The germline V gene encodes CDR1 MNHNS and CDR2 SASEGT. The CDR3 contains 14 residues. The CDR3 spells CASSEFIAKNIQYF. CDR3 DNA: TGTGCCAGCAGTGAATTCATAGCCAAAAACATTCAGTACTTC.

This clone was observed a few times. The same CDR3 is also encoded by other DNA sequences in this sample. The chain couples TRBV5-6 to TRBJ2-2; possibly TRBD1 for D (5 bases). Per the germline V gene, CDR1 is SGHDT and CDR2 is YYEEEE. The CDR3 loop spans 14 amino acids. Trimming cost V 4 bases and J 1 base, with 8 bases left between them. CDR3 residues: CASSLGQNTGELFF. For the CDR3, the DNA is TGTGCCAGCAGCCTCGGACAGAACACCGGGGAGCTGTTTTTT.

This chain links TRBV30 with TRBJ2-7; TRBD1 is a possible D gene (7 bases). Germline V gene data show CDR1 as GTSNPN and CDR2 as SVGIG (reference sequence). This CDR3 has 14 residues. The germline V and J ends were trimmed by 5 bases and 0 bases, with 14 bases remaining between them. The CDR3 loop reads CAWGGTDSSYEQYF. The CDR3 DNA reads as TGTGCCTGGGGGGGGACAGACAGCTCCTACGAGCAGTACTTC.

The CDR3 loop is CASSLVQASYEQYF. The CDR3 DNA reads as TGTGCCAGCAGCTTAGTACAGGCATCCTACGAGCAGTACTTC. V and J are TRBV7-8 and TRBJ2-7; possible D gene TRBD1, 5 bases. V gave up 1 base and J gave up 1 base, with 8 bases separating them. In germline, CDR1 is SGHVS, CDR2 FQNEAQ. The length of the CDR3 is 14 residues.

This chain joins TRBV6-6 and TRBJ2-7, with 9 bases identical to TRBD2. Germline trimming cut 2 bases from V and 4 bases from J; bases unmatched to any gene: 3. CDR1 is MNHNY and CDR2 is SVGAGI in the germline V gene (reference sequence). The CDR3 consists of 14 residues. CDR3 in amino acids: CASSYKRGEYEQYF. In nucleotides, the CDR3 is TGTGCCAGCAGTTACAAGCGGGGGGAATACGAGCAGTACTTC.

The chain recombines TRBV14 with TRBJ2-5; tentatively, D is TRBD1 (5 bases). The closer fit of TRBJ2-7 to the DNA end suggests the J call may be wrong. The length of the CDR3 is 13 residues. Per germline, CDR1 SGHDN and CDR2 FVKESK. CDR3 sequence reads: CASGPGSSYEQYF. The CDR3 DNA sequence: TGTGCCAGCGGCCCAGGGTCCTCCTACGAGCAGTACTTC.

The table lists this clone with a few counts. The chain couples TRBV7-9 to TRBJ1-2; 7 positions match TRBD1. From germline, CDR1 is SEHNR and CDR2 FQNEAQ (reference sequence). V trimming: 5 bases; J trimming: 7 bases; junction bases outside the gene matches: 13. This CDR3 region has 15 residues. The chain's CDR3 is CASSVVATGRGGYTF. As DNA, the CDR3 is TGTGCCAGCAGCGTCGTGGCGACAGGGAGAGGTGGCTACACCTTC.